The text below deals with one T cell receptor beta chain. This entry comes from a study of T cell changes during pregnancy in multiple sclerosis. This CDR3 spans 13 amino acids. CDR1 and CDR2 from the germline V gene are SGHNT and YYREEE (reference sequence). The V and J ends lost 3 bases and 5 bases, in that order; junction bases with no gene match: 2. Assay used: immunoSEQ multiplex PCR; TCRdb lists only in-frame clones, some missing. The sample includes some 81,000 clones, approximately 91% of them seen just once. The genes are TRBV5-4 and TRBJ2-5; 9 bases fit TRBD1. The receptor's source is a female donor with multiple sclerosis, enrolled in a pregnancy study. The sample in question was peripheral blood, obtained before pregnancy. The CDR3 sequence: CASSSQGAETQYF. The CDR3 region has the DNA TGTGCCAGCAGCTCACAGGGGGCGGAGACCCAGTACTTC. The full variable domain, completed using reference TRBV5-4 and TRBJ2-5, is ETGVTQSPTHLIKTRGQQVTLRCSSQSGHNTVSWYQQALGQGPQFIFQYYREEENGRGNFPPRFSGLQFPNYSSELNVNALELDDSALYLCASSSQGAETQYFGPGTRLLVL.